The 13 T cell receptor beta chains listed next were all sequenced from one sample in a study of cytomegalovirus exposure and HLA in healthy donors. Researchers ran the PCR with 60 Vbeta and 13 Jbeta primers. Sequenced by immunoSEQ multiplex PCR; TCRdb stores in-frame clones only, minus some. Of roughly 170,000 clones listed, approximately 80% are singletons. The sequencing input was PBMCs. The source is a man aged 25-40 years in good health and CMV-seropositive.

CDR3 sequence reads: CASSLQDSGNTIYF. CDR3 DNA: TGCGCCAGCAGCTTACAGGACTCTGGAAACACCATATATTTT. The chain has TRBV5-1 and TRBJ1-3; a possible D gene is TRBD1 (5 bases). Germline-derived CDR1 and CDR2 are SGHRS and YFSETQ. The CDR3 is 14 residues long. The germline V and J ends were trimmed by 2 bases and 0 bases, with 6 bases remaining between them.

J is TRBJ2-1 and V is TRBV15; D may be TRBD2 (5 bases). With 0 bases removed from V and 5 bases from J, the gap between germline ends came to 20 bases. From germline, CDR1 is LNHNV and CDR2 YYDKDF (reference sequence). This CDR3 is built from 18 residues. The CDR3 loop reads CATSRDPFDGEPNNEQFF. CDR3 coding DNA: TGTGCCACCAGCAGAGACCCTTTCGACGGGGAACCAAACAATGAGCAGTTCTTC.

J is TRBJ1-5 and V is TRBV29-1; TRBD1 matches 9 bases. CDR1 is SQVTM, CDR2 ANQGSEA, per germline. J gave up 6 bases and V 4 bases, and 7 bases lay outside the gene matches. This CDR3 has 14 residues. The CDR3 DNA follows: TGCAGCGTTGGTACTGGACAGGGGAGTCAGCCCCAGCATTTT. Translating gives CSVGTGQGSQPQHF.

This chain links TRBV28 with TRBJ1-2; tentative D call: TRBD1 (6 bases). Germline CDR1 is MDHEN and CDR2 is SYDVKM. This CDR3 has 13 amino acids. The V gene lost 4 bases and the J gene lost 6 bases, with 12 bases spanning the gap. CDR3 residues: CASSSQGRDGYTF. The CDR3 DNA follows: TGTGCCAGCAGTTCTCAGGGGCGGGATGGCTACACCTTC.

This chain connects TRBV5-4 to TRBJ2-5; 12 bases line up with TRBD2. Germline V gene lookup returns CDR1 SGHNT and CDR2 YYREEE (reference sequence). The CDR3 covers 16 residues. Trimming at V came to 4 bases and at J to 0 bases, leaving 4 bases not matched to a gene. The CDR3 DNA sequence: TGTGCCAGCAGCCCAGGGACTAGCGGGTACCAAGAGACCCAGTACTTC. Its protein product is CASSPGTSGYQETQYF. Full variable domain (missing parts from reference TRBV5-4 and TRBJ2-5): ETGVTQSPTHLIKTRGQQVTLRCSSQSGHNTVSWYQQALGQGPQFIFQYYREEENGRGNFPPRFSGLQFPNYSSELNVNALELDDSALYLCASSPGTSGYQETQYFGPGTRLLVL.

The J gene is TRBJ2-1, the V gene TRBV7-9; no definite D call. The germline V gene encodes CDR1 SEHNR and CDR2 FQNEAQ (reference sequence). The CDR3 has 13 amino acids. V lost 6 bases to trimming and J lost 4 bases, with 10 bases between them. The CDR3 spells CASRVGSYNEQFF. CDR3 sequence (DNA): TGTGCCAGCAGGGTCGGTTCATACAATGAGCAGTTCTTC.

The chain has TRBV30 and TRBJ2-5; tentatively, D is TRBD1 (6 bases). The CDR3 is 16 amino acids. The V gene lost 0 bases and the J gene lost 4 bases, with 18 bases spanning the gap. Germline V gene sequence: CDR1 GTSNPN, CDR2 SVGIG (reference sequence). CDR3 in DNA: TGTGCCTGGAGTGTATTCCAGGCAGGGGTGGGAGAGACCCAGTACTTC. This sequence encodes CAWSVFQAGVGETQYF.

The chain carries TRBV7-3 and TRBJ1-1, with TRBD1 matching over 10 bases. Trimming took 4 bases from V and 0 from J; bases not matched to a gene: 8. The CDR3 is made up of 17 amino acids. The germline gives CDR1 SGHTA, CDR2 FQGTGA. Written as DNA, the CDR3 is TGTGCCAGCAGCTGGGACGGACAGGGGGGCATGAACACTGAAGCTTTCTTT. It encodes CASSWDGQGGMNTEAFF. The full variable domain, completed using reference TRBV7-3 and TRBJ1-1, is GAGVSQTPSNKVTEKGKYVELRCDPISGHTALYWYRQSLGQGPEFLIYFQGTGAADDSGLPNDRFFAVRPEGSVSTLKIQRTERGDSAVYLCASSWDGQGGMNTEAFFGQGTRLTVV.

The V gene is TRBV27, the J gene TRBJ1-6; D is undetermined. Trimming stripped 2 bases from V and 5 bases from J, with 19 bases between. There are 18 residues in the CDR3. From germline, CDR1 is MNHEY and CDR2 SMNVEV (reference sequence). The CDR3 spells CASSLRAADYPNNSPLHF. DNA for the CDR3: TGTGCCAGCAGTTTAAGGGCAGCCGACTACCCCAATAATTCACCCCTCCACTTT.

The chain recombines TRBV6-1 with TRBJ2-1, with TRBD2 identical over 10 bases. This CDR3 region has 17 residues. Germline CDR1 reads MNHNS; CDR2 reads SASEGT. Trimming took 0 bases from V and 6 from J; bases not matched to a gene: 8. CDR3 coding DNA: TGTGCCAGCAGTGAAGCGATTTTCCAGCGGGAGGGCAATGAGCAGTTCTTC. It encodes CASSEAIFQREGNEQFF.

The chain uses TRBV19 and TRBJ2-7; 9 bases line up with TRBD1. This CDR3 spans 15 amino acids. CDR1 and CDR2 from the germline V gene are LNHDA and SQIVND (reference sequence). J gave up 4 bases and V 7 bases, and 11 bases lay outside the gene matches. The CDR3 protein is CASNPGQGAKYEQYF. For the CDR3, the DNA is TGTGCCAGTAATCCGGGACAGGGAGCCAAGTACGAGCAGTACTTC.

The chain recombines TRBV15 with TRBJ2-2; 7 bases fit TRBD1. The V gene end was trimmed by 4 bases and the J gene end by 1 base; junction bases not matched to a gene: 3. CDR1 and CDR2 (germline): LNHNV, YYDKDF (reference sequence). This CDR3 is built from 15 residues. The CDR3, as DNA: TGTGCCACCAGCAAAGGACAGGTGAACACCGGGGAGCTGTTTTTT. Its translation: CATSKGQVNTGELFF.

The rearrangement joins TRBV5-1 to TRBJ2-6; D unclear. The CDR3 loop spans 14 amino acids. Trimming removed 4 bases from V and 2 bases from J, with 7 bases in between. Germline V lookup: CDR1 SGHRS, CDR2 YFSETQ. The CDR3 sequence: CASSRSAGANVLTF. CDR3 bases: TGCGCCAGCAGCCGTTCTGCTGGGGCCAACGTCCTGACTTTC.